This TCR beta chain was recovered during a study of T cells in Graves' hyperthyroidism and ophthalmopathy. Overall study findings and caveats: Most thyroid clonotypes expanded above 0.001 appeared in blood too.

From RNA transcripts, TCR beta CDR3 regions were amplified. The TCR CDR3 first-round RT-PCR relied on the HTBI primer set. Each CDR3 protein gets one entry after TCRdb re-called the multiplex PCR reads with MiXCR. Among 550,000 to 650,000 distinct CDR3 sequences, 11% to 15% were seen once, and the ten largest hold about 14%. This clonotype was counted between two and nine times. No antigen is known for it. Sequenced material: blood. This sequence was found in a woman in her thirties or forties with Graves' hyperthyroidism.

The CDR3 protein is CASSLRGGIRTFF. The CDR3 nucleotides read TGTGCCAGCAGTTTACGGGGAGGGATCAGGACTTTCTTT. This chain uses TRBV27 with TRBJ1-1; unclear D gene. The germline V and J ends were trimmed by 2 bases and 12 bases, with 16 bases remaining between them. The length of the CDR3 is 13 residues. Germline V gives CDR1 MNHEY, CDR2 SMNVEV (reference sequence).